One and the same sample provided the 7 T cell receptor beta chains below, sequenced in a study of blood T cells in healthy people across ages. With a J-beta primer mix and a sample-barcoded 5' primer, a second PCR ran roughly 6 to 12 cycles. TCRdb reprocessed the 5' RACE reads via MiXCR and lists one record per CDR3 protein. The sample holds fewer than 700,000 distinct CDR3 sequences, roughly 43% seen once. Sequenced input: blood. The origin of the receptors is a man of 80 years or more in good health.

This clonotype appeared many times. The chain recombines TRBV28 with TRBJ2-7; 11 bases match TRBD2. The germline CDR1 and CDR2 sequences are MDHEN and SYDVKM. CDR3 length: 17 amino acids. V dropped 2 bases and J dropped 3; count of bases not matched to a gene: 9. CDR3 DNA: TGTGCCAGCAGTTTACTAGCGGGAGGTTCCGGTGGCTACGAGCAGTACTTC. This gives the protein CASSLLAGGSGGYEQYF.

The chain joins TRBV20-1 to TRBJ1-5; D is perhaps TRBD1 (6 bases). Germline values: CDR1 DFQATT, CDR2 SNEGSKA (reference sequence). The CDR3 has 15 residues. The V gene lost 4 bases and the J gene lost 1 base, with 14 bases spanning the gap. CDR3 nucleotide sequence: TGCAGTGCTAAAAGAACAGGGTCGAGCAATCAGCCCCAGCATTTT. Translated: CSAKRTGSSNQPQHF.

This clonotype was recorded a few times. The chain recombines TRBV29-1 with TRBJ2-5, with TRBD1 matching over 10 bases. Trimming at V came to 6 bases and at J to 1 base, leaving 11 bases not matched to a gene. The CDR3 is 16 residues long. CDR1 is SQVTM and CDR2 is ANQGSEA in the germline V gene. The DNA of the CDR3 is TGCAGCGTCGGGGGTCTACGGACAGGGGGCCAAGAGACCCAGTACTTC. It translates to CSVGGLRTGGQETQYF.

The sample holds a few counts of this clonotype. The CDR3 sequence: CASSSYRGLETQYF. DNA for the CDR3: TGTGCCAGCAGCTCCTACCGGGGGCTGGAGACCCAGTACTTC. The J gene is TRBJ2-5, the V gene TRBV3-1; TRBD1 or TRBD2 may be the D gene (6 bases each). Germline values: CDR1 LGHDT, CDR2 YNNKEL (reference sequence). V dropped 5 bases and J dropped 5 bases, with 15 bases sitting between them. CDR3 length: 14 residues.

The chain recombines TRBV7-2 with TRBJ1-5; a weak D match, TRBD1 (6 bases). Germline V gives CDR1 SGHTA, CDR2 FQGNSA. CDR3 length: 18 amino acids. V was trimmed by 5 bases and J by 7 bases, leaving 27 bases between them. As DNA, the CDR3 is TGTGCCAGCAGCCCTAGGCGTGAGGGACATAGCTTGGGGCAGCCCCAGCATTTT. Residues: CASSPRREGHSLGQPQHF.

As for this clonotype: This may stem from a read error, because a much larger clone lies one nucleotide away. The chain employs TRBV7-8 and TRBJ2-5; no definite D call. The J call may be incorrect, as the DNA end agrees better with TRBJ2-4. CDR3 size: 14 residues. Germline loops: CDR1 SGHVS, CDR2 FQNEAQ. CDR3 amino acids: CASSRDTVKNIQYF. Here the CDR3 DNA reads TGTGCCAGCAGCCGCGACACGGTCAAAAACATTCAGTACTTC.

The genes are TRBV9 and TRBJ1-2, with a possible D match to TRBD1 (5 bases). Germline V gene sequence: CDR1 SGDLS, CDR2 YYNGEE. This CDR3 is 15 amino acids long. Between the trimmed V and J ends, which lost 5 bases and 5 bases, there was a span of 19 bases. CDR3 DNA: TGTGCCAGCAGTTTAGACGGGTCAAGGGGTTATGGCTACACCTTC. Its protein is CASSLDGSRGYGYTF.